This record looks at one T cell receptor (beta chain) sequence and its context. No antigen is known for it. The data originate from a study of ipilimumab plus nivolumab after autologous stem cell transplantation. Findings and caveats of the study: Authors suggest TCR repertoire, Treg phenotype and gut microbiota support further study.

Sequencing was performed with immunoSEQ multiplex PCR; in TCRdb, only in-frame clones are kept and a portion is missing. Among 15,000 to 20,000 clones listed, around 85% were seen once. Between the trimmed V and J ends, which lost 4 bases and 2 bases, there was a span of 9 bases. This CDR3 region has 13 residues. Germline values: CDR1 SGHKS, CDR2 YYEKEE (reference sequence). The sequence was obtained from a male donor with diffuse large B-cell lymphoma. This sample comprised PBMCs, obtained in a trial of ipilimumab plus nivolumab as post-transplant consolidation. This chain links TRBV5-5 with TRBJ2-5, with no clear D. CDR3 loop: CASSPGGQETQYF. The CDR3 nucleotides are TGTGCCAGCAGCCCGGGTGGGCAAGAGACCCAGTACTTC.